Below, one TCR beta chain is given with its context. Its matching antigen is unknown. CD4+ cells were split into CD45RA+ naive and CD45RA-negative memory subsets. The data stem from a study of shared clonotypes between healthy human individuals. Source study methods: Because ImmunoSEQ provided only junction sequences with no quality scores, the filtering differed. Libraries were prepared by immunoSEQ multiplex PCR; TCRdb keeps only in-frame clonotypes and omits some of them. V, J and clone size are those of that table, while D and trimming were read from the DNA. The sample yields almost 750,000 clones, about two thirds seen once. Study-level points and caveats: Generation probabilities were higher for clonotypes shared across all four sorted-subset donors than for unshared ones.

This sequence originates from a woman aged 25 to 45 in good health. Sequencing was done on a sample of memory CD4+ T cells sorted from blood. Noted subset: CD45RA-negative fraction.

The CDR3 reads CASSQDRREQFF. DNA of the CDR3: TGCGCCAGCAGCCAAGATAGACGGGAGCAGTTCTTC. The rearrangement joins TRBV10-1 to TRBJ2-1, with D hard to call. The CDR3 covers 12 residues. Between the trimmed V and J ends, which lost 6 bases and 10 bases, there was a span of 13 bases. CDR1 is WNHNN and CDR2 is SYGVQD in the germline V gene (reference sequence).